A selection of T cell receptor beta chains follows, all from one sample in a study of blood T cell repertoires in COVID-19. The repertoire was sequenced with immunoSEQ multiplex PCR; TCRdb's copy has only in-frame clones and lacks some. The sample has 60,000 or so clones, 75% to 95% seen once. Input material: peripheral blood. The receptor set was obtained from a human donor with active COVID-19. The donor label of this sample is uncertain. Each CDR3 is given with its conserved first and last residue. A D gene is named only where the DNA matches it firmly. Not every row has a clone size; where given, it reads once, few, many or a size class.

CDR3 length	V gene	J gene	D gene	clone size	CDR3 protein	CDR3 DNA
13	TRBV7-9	TRBJ1-4	.	.	CASSPLDGGKLFF	TGTGCCAGCAGCCCGTTGGACGGAGGAAAACTGTTTTTT
15	TRBV28	TRBJ2-7	TRBD2	.	CASSGRTSGVYEQYF	TGTGCCAGCAGTGGAAGGACTAGCGGAGTATACGAGCAGTACTTC
12	TRBV3-1/TRBV3-2	TRBJ2-5	.	.	CASSLGASAQYF	TGTGCCAGCAGCCTGGGGGCGTCGGCCCAGTACTTC
14	TRBV28	TRBJ2-1	.	.	CASRPSGAGYEQFF	TGTGCCAGCAGGCCTTCGGGAGCGGGCTATGAGCAGTTCTTC
14	TRBV3-1/TRBV3-2	TRBJ1-3	.	.	CASSHTQTVDTIYF	TGTGCCAGCAGCCATACACAAACAGTGGACACCATATATTTT
13	TRBV5-6	TRBJ1-4	.	.	CASSSAGGEKLFF	TGTGCCAGCAGCTCCGCGGGCGGTGAAAAACTGTTTTTT
18	TRBV7-9	TRBJ2-1	.	.	CASSFPGASTTSRREQFF	TGTGCCAGCAGCTTCCCAGGGGCTAGTACCACATCACGGCGTGAGCAGTTCTTC
16	TRBV5-8	TRBJ1-5	TRBD1	.	CASSLGDSYSNQPQHF	TGTGCCAGCAGCTTGGGGGACAGCTATAGCAATCAGCCCCAGCATTTT
13	TRBV2	TRBJ2-7	TRBD2	.	CASNLAVAYEQYF	TGTGCCAGCAATCTAGCGGTAGCCTACGAGCAGTACTTC
12	TRBV6-1	TRBJ2-7	.	once	CASSEGGREQYF	TGTGCCAGCAGTGAAGGTGGCAGGGAGCAGTACTTC
13	TRBV18	TRBJ2-3	.	.	CASSPSGGSTQYF	TGTGCCAGCTCACCAAGTGGGGGGTCTACGCAGTATTTT
14	TRBV5-1	TRBJ1-1	TRBD1	once	CASSWDRGNTEAFF	TGCGCCAGCAGCTGGGACAGGGGGAACACTGAAGCTTTCTTT
15	TRBV5-1	TRBJ2-1	TRBD2	.	CASGVTAGGKREQFF	TGCGCCAGCGGGGTAACCGCGGGGGGGAAAAGGGAGCAGTTCTTC
12	TRBV24-1	TRBJ1-1	TRBD1	.	CAASTGDTEAFF	TGTGCCGCCTCGACAGGGGACACTGAAGCTTTCTTT
18	TRBV25-1	TRBJ1-6	TRBD1	.	CASSEYLDREKDNSPLHF	TGTGCCAGCAGTGAATACCTCGACAGGGAGAAGGATAATTCACCCCTCCACTTT
16	TRBV4-2	TRBJ1-4	.	once	CASSPKGGATNEKLFF	TGTGCCAGCAGCCCTAAAGGGGGGGCAACTAATGAAAAACTGTTTTTT
13	TRBV5-4	TRBJ2-7	.	.	CASSLTGEGEQYF	TGTGCCAGCAGCTTGACGGGAGAGGGCGAGCAGTACTTC